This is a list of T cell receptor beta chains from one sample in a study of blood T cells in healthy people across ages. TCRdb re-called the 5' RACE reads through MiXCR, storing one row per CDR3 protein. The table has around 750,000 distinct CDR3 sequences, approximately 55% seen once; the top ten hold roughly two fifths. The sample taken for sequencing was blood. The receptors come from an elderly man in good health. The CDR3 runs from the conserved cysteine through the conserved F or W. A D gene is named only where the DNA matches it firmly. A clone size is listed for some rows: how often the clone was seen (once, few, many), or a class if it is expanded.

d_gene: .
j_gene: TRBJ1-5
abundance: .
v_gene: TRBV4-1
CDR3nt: TGCGCCAGCAGCCAAGATAGGCAGGGAAGAGGACAGCCCCAGCATTTT
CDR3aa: CASSQDRQGRGQPQHF

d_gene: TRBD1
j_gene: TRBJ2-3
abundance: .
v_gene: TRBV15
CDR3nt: TGTGCCACCAGGGACAGGGTGCTGTCGCAGTATTTT
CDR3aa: CATRDRVLSQYF

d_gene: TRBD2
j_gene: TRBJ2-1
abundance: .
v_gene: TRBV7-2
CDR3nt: TGTGCCAGCAGCTTGATTAGCGGGGGGAGGTACAATGAGCAGTTCTTC
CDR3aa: CASSLISGGRYNEQFF

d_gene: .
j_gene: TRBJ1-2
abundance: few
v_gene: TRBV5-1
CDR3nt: TGCGCCAGCAGCTTGGGGGTACAGTATGGCTACACCTTC
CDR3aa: CASSLGVQYGYTF

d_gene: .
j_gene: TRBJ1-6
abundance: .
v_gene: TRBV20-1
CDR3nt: TGCAGTGCTAGAGACAGCGGGGCCTCAACTTATAATTCACCCCTCCACTTT
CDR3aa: CSARDSGASTYNSPLHF

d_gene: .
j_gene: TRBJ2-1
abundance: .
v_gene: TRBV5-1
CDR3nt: TGCGCCAGCAGCAGAGGGGGGGGCGACTACAATGAGCAGTTCTTC
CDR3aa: CASSRGGGDYNEQFF

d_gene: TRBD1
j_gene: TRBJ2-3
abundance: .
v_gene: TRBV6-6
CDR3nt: TGTGCCGGAGGAGACAGGGGAGCGCACACAGATACGCAGTATTTT
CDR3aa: CAGGDRGAHTDTQYF

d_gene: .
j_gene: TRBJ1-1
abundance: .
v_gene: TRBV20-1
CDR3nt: TGCAGTGCCCCCCGGACTGGGAACACTGAAGCTTTCTTT
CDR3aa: CSAPRTGNTEAFF

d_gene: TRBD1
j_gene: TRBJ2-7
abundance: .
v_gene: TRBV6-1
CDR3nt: TGTGCCAGCAGTGCTCCCAGGGGGACCGTCACCTACGAGCAGTACTTC
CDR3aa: CASSAPRGTVTYEQYF

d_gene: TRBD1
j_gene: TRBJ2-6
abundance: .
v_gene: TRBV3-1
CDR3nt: TGTGCCAGCAGCCAAGATACTGGGACAGCCTACGGTGGGGCCAACGTCCTGACTTTC
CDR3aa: CASSQDTGTAYGGANVLTF

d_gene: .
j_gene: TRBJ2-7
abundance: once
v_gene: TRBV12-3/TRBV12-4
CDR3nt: TGTGCCAGCAGCCGCGGACTGCCCGGAGCGGAGTCCTACGAGCGGTACTTC
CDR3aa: CASSRGLPGAESYERYF

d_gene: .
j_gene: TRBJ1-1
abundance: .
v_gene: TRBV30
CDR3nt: TGTGCCTGGAGTGCCTGGCAGGGGACTGAAGCTTTCTTT
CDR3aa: CAWSAWQGTEAFF

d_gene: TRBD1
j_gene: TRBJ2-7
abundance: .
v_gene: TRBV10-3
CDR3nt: TGTGCCATCGCTCTAGGCGGGACAGGGAGCGGCTCCTACGAGCAGTACTTC
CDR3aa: CAIALGGTGSGSYEQYF

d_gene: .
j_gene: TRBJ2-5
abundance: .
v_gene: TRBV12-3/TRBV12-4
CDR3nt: TGTGCCAGCAGTTTATCGTGGAACCAAGAGACCCAGTACTTC
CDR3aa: CASSLSWNQETQYF

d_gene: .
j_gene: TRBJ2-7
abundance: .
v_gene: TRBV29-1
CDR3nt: TGCAGCGTTGGGAGGACAGTACCTTACGAGCAGTACTTC
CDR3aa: CSVGRTVPYEQYF

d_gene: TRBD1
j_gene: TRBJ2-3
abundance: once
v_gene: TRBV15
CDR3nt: TGTGCCACCAGCACCGGACAGGTACTCACAGATACGCAGTATTTT
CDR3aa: CATSTGQVLTDTQYF

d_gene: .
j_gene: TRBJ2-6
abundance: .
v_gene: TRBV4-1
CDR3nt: TGCGCCAGCAGCCAAATCCGGGTGCCGCTTGGGGCCAACGTCCTGACTTTC
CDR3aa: CASSQIRVPLGANVLTF

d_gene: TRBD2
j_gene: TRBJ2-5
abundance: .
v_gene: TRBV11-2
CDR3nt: TGTGCCAGCACGGGGGGACTAGCGGGAGTATGGGAGACCCAGTACTTC
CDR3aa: CASTGGLAGVWETQYF

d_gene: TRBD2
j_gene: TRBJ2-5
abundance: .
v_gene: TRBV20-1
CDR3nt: TGCAGTACTAGCGCCCAAGCGGGCCTCCAAGAGACCCAGTACTTC
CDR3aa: CSTSAQAGLQETQYF

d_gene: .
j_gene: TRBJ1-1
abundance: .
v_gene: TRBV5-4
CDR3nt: TGTGCCAGCAGCTTGGGGGTCTCTCGTCAGGGCGTCACTGAAGCTTTCTTT
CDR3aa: CASSLGVSRQGVTEAFF

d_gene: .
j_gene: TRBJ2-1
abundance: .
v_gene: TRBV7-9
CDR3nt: TGTGCCAGCAGCTTCGTTAGTCCCAGCCATGAGCAGTTCTTC
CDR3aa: CASSFVSPSHEQFF

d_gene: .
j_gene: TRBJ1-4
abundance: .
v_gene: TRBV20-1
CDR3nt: TGCAGTGCTAGAGATAGCTCAACTAATGAAAAACTGTTTTTT
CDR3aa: CSARDSSTNEKLFF

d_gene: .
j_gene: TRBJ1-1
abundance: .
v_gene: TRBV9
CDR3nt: TGTGCCAGCAGCGTAGGGGTAGGGATGAACACTGAAGCTTTCTTT
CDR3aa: CASSVGVGMNTEAFF

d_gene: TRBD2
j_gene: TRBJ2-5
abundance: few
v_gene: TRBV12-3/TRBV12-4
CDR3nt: TGTGCCAGCAGTCTTAGCGGGACTGGAGAGACCCAGTACTTC
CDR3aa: CASSLSGTGETQYF

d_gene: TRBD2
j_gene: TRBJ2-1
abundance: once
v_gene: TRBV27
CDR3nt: TGTGCCGGCCGTTCAGGGAGGGCCTACAATGAGCAGTTCTTC
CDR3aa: CAGRSGRAYNEQFF

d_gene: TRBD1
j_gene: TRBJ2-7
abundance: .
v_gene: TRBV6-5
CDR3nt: TGTGCCAGCAGCCCTACACAGGGGCCGGGCGATGAGCAGTACTTC
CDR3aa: CASSPTQGPGDEQYF

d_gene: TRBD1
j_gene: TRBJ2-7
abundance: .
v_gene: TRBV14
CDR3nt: TGTGCCAGCAGCCAAGTAAGGGGGCCCCGGGGCGAGCAGTACTTC
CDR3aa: CASSQVRGPRGEQYF

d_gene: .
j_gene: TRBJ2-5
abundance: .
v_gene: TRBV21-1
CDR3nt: TGTGCCAGCAGCCCCGGAGGGACAGGGGGACAGACCCAGTACTTC
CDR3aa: CASSPGGTGGQTQYF

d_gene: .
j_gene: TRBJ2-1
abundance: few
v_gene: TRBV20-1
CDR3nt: TGCAGTTCCCGGGTAGCGGTCCTCGGGGGTGAGCAGTTCTTC
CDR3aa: CSSRVAVLGGEQFF

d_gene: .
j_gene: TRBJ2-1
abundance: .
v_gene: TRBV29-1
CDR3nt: TGCAGCGTTGTTGTAGGAGGGAGGTCCTACAATGAGCAGTTCTTC
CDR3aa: CSVVVGGRSYNEQFF

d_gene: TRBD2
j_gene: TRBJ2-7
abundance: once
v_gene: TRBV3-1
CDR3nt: TGTGCCAGCAGCCAGGAACGAGCGGGAGCCTACGAGCAGTACTTC
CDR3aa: CASSQERAGAYEQYF

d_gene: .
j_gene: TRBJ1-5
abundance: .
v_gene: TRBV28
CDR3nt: TGTGCCAGCAGTCCCCCGGGAGCAAGAGCTAATCAGCCCCAGCATTTT
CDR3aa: CASSPPGARANQPQHF

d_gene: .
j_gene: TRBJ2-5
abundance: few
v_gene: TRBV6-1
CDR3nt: TGTGCCAGCGACAGGTCGGAGGGAGAGACCCAGTACTTC
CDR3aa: CASDRSEGETQYF

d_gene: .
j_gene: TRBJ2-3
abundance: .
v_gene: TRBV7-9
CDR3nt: TGTGCCAGCTGTTCTTGGCCAGGAGATACGCAGTATTTT
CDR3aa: CASCSWPGDTQYF

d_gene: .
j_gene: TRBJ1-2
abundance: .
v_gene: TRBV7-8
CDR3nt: TGTGCCAGCAGCTTAGGGCCCGATTTGAGACCTAACTATGGCTACACCTTC
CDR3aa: CASSLGPDLRPNYGYTF

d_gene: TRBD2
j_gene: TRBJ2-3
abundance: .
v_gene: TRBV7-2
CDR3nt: TGTGCCAGCAGCCCCGAGGTAGCGGGAGCGGGAAGAGACGCGTATTTT
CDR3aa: CASSPEVAGAGRDAYF

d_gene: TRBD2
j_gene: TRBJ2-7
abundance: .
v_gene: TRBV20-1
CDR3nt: TGCAGTGCAACTAGCGGGAGTCATGAGCAGTACTTC
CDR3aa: CSATSGSHEQYF

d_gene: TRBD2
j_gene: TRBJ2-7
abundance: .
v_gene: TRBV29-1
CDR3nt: TGCAGCGCCGCTAGCGGGAAAAACAATGAGCAGTACTTC
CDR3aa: CSAASGKNNEQYF

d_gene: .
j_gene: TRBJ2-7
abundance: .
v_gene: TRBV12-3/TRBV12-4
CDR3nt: TGTGCCAGCAGTCAAAAGACAGGGAGGTACAATGAGCAGTACTTC
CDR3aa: CASSQKTGRYNEQYF